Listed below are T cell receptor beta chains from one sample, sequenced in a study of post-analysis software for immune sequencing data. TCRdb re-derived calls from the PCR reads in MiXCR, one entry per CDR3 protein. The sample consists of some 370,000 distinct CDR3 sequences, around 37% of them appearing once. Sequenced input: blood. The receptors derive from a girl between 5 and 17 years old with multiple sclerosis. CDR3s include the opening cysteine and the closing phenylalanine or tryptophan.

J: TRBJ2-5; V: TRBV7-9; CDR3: CASSPGTGGFQEAQYF
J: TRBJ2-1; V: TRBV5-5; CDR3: CASSLLGLAGVYNEQFF
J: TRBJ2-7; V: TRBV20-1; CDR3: CSAPKGGSYEQYF
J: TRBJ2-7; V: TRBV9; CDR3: CASSLVGNSYEQYF
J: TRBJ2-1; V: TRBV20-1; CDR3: CSARGQLSSYNEQFF
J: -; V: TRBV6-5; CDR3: CASTRPLRPYEQYF
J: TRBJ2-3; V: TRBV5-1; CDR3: CASSLVSAGFLTDAQYF
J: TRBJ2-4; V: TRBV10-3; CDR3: CAISEPGQLAKNIQYF
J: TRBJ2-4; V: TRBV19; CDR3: CASSDHRELGGNIQYF
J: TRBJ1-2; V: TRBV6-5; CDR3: CASSYSDRRLYGYTF